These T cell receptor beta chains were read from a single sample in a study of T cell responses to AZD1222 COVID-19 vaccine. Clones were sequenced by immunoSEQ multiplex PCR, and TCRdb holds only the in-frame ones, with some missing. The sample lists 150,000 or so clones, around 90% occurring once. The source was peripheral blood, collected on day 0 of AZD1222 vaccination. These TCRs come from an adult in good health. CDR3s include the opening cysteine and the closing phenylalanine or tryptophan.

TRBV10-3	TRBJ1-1	CAISESGTFREAFF
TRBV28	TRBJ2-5	CASSLFQETQYF
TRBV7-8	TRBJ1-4	CASSLVGDRGNEKLFF
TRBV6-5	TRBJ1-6	CASSPNRGTNSPLHF
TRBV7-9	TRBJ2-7	CASSLTSGRTVYEQYF
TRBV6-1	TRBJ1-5	CASSEGWGGSNQPQHF
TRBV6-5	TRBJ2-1	CASKLYGTPYNEQFF
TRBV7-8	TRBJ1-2	CASSLVFAGFNGYTF
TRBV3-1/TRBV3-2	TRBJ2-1	CASSQVNSGGNEQFF
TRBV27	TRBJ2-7	CASSLPAPGHPDHEQYF
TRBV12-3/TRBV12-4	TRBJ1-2	CASSLTDLRSYTF
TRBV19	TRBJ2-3	CASSRGPYVDTQYF
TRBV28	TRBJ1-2	CASRTGGSYGYTF
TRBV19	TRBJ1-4	CASSQVPGEKLFF
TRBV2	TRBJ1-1	CASKRGTNTEAFF
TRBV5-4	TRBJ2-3	CASSRGGSGRAVADTQYF
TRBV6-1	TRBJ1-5	CASSEGAAVSSQHF
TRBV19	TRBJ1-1	CASSDRGAEAFF
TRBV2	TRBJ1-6	CASIRDVGNSPLHF